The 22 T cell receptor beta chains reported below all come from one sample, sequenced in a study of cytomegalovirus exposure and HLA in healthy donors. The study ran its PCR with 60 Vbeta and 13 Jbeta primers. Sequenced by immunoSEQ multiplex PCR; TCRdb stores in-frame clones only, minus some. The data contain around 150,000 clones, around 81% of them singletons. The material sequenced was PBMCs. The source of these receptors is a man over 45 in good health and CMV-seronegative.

CDR3 DNA sequence: TGTGCCAGCAGTAGGACAGGCAATGGCTACACCTTC. Its protein product is CASSRTGNGYTF. The chain has TRBV6-5 and TRBJ1-2; 7 bases map to TRBD1. V trimming: 5 bases; J trimming: 6 bases; junction bases outside the gene matches: 3. Looked up from germline, CDR1 is MNHEY and CDR2 is SVGAGI. This CDR3 has 12 amino acids.

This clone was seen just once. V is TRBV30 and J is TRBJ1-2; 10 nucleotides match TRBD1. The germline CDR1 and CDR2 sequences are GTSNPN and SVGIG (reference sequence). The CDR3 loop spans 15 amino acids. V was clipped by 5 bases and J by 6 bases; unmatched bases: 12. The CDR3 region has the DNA TGTGCCTGGGGGAGGCTTCGGACAGGGGGTAATGGCTACACCTTC. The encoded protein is CAWGRLRTGGNGYTF.

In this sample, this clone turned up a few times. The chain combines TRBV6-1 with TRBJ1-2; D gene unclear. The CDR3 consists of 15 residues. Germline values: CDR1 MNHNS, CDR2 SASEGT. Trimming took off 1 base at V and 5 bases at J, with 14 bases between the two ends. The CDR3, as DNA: TGTGCCAGCAGTGAAGGGAGGGTCCCTATTTATGGCTACACCTTC. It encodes CASSEGRVPIYGYTF.

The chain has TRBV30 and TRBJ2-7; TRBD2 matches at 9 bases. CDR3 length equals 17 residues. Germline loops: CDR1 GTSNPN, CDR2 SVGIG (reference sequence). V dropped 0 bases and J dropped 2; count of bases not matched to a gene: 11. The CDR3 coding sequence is TGTGCCTGGAGTGTACTAGGACTAGCGACCGGAGCCTACGAGCAGTACTTC. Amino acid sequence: CAWSVLGLATGAYEQYF.

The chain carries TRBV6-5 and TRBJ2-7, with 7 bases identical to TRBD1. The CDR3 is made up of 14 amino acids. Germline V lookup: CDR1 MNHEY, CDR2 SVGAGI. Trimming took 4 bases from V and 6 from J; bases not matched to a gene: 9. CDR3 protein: CASSFSTGSREQYF. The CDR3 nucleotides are TGTGCCAGCAGTTTCTCGACAGGGAGCCGCGAGCAGTACTTC.

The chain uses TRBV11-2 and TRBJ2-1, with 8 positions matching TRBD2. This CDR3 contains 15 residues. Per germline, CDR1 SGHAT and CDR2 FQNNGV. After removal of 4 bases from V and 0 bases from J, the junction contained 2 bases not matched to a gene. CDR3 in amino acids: CASSSGGTSYNEQFF. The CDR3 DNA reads TGTGCCAGCAGCTCGGGGGGGACCTCCTACAATGAGCAGTTCTTC.

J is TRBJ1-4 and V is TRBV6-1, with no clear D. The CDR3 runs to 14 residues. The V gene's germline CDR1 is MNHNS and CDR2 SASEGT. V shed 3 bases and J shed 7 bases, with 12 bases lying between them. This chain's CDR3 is CASSDLWSGEKLFF. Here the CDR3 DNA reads TGTGCCAGCAGTGACCTTTGGTCGGGTGAAAAACTGTTTTTT.

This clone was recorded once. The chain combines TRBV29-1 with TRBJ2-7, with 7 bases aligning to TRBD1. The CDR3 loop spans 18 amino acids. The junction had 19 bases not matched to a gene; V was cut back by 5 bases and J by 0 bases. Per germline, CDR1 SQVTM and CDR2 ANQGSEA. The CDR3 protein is CSVYMPGQSNYYSYEQYF. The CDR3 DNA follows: TGCAGCGTTTACATGCCGGGACAGTCAAATTATTACTCCTACGAGCAGTACTTC.

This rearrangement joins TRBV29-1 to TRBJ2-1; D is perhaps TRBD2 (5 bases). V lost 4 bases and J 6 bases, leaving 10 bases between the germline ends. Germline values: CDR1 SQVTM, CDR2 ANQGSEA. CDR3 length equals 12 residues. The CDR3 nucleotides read TGCAGCGTTGGATCCGGGGTCAATGAGCAGTTCTTC. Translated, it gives CSVGSGVNEQFF.

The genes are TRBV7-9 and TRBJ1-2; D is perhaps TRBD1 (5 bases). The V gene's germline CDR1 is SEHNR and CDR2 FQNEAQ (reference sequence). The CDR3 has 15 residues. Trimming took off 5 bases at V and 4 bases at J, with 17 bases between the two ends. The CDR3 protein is CASSPPAPGGYGYTF. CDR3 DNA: TGTGCCAGCAGCCCCCCCGCCCCGGGGGGCTATGGCTACACCTTC.

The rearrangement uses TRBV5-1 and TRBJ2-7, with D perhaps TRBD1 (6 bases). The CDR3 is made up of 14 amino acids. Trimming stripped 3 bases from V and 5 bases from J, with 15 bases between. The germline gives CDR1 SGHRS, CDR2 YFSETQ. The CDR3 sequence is CASSSYRTDHEQYF. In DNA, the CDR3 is TGCGCCAGCAGCTCGTATCGGACAGACCACGAGCAGTACTTC. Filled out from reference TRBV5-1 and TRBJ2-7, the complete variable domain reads KAGVTQTPRYLIKTRGQQVTLSCSPISGHRSVSWYQQTPGQGLQFLFEYFSETQRNKGNFPGRFSGRQFSNSRSEMNVSTLELGDSALYLCASSSYRTDHEQYFGPGTRLTVT.

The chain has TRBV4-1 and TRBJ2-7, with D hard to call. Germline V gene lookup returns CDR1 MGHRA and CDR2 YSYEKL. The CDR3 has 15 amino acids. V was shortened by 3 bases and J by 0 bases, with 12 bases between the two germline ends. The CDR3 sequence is CASSQNNASSYEQYF. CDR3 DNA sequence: TGCGCCAGCAGCCAGAACAACGCATCCTCCTACGAGCAGTACTTC.

In DNA form, the CDR3 reads TGTGCCAGCTCTGGGAGCAGATATGGCTACACCTTC. Protein: CASSGSRYGYTF. V and J are TRBV27 and TRBJ1-2; D gene unclear. V lost 8 bases to trimming and J lost 5 bases, with 12 bases between them. The germline gives CDR1 MNHEY, CDR2 SMNVEV (reference sequence). This CDR3 region has 12 residues.

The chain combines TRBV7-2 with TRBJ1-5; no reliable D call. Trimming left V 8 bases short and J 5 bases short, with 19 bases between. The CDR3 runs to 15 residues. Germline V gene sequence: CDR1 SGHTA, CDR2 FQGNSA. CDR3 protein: CASSNSPPRDQPQHF. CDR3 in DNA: TGTGCCAGCTCCAACTCCCCGCCTCGGGATCAGCCCCAGCATTTT.

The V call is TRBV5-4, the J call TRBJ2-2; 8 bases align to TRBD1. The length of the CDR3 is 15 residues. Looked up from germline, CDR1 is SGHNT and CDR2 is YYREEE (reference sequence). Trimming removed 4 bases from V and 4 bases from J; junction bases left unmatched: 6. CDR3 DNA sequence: TGTGCCAGCAGCGCCGGGACAGGTGGCACCGGGGAGCTGTTTTTT. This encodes CASSAGTGGTGELFF.

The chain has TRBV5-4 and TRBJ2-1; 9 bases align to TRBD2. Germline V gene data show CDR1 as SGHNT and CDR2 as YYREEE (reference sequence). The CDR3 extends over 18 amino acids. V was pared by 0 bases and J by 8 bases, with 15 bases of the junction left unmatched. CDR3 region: CASSLAGVGGRARDEQFF. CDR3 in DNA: TGTGCCAGCAGCTTGGCCGGGGTTGGCGGGAGGGCTAGAGATGAGCAGTTCTTC.

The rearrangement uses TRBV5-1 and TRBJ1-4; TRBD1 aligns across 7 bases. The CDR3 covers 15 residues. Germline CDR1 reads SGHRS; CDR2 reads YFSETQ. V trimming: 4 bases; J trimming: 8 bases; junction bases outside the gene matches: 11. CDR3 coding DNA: TGCGCCAGCAGCGCCACACAGGGGCGGGCGGAAAAACTGTTTTTT. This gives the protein CASSATQGRAEKLFF.

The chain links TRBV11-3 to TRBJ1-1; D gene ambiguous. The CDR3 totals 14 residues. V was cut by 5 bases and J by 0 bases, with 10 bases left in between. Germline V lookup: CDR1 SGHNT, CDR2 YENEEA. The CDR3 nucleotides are TGTGCCAGCAGCGCGCGGGGTTTGAACACTGAAGCTTTCTTT. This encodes CASSARGLNTEAFF.

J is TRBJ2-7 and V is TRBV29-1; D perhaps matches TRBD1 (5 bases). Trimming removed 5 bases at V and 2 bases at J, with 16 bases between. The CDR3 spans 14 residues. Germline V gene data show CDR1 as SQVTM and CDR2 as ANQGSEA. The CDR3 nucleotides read TGCAGCGTTTCATTGGGGCTAAGGACCTACGAGCAGTACTTC. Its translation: CSVSLGLRTYEQYF.

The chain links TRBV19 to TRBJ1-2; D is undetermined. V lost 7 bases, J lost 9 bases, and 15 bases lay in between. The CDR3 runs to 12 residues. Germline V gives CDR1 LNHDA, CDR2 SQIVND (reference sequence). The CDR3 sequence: CASIGGLLSYTF. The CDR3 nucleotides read TGTGCCAGTATTGGAGGGCTGCTTAGCTACACCTTC.

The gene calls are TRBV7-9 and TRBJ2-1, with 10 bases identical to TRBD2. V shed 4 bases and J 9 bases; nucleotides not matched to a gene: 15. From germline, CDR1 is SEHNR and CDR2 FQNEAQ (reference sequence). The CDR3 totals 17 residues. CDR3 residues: CASSSRTSGEGYGEQFF. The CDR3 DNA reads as TGTGCCAGCAGCTCCCGGACTAGCGGAGAGGGGTACGGTGAGCAGTTCTTC. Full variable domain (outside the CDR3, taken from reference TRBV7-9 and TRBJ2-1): DTGVSQNPRHKITKRGQNVTFRCDPISEHNRLYWYRQTLGQGPEFLTYFQNEAQLEKSRLLSDRFSAERPKGSFSTLEIQRTEQGDSAMYLCASSSRTSGEGYGEQFFGPGTRLTVL.

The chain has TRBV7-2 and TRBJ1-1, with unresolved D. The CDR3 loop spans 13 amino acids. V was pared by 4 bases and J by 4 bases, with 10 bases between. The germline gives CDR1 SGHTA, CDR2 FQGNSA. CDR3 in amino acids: CASSSYGRTEAFF. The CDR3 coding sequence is TGTGCCAGCAGCTCCTACGGTCGCACTGAAGCTTTCTTT.